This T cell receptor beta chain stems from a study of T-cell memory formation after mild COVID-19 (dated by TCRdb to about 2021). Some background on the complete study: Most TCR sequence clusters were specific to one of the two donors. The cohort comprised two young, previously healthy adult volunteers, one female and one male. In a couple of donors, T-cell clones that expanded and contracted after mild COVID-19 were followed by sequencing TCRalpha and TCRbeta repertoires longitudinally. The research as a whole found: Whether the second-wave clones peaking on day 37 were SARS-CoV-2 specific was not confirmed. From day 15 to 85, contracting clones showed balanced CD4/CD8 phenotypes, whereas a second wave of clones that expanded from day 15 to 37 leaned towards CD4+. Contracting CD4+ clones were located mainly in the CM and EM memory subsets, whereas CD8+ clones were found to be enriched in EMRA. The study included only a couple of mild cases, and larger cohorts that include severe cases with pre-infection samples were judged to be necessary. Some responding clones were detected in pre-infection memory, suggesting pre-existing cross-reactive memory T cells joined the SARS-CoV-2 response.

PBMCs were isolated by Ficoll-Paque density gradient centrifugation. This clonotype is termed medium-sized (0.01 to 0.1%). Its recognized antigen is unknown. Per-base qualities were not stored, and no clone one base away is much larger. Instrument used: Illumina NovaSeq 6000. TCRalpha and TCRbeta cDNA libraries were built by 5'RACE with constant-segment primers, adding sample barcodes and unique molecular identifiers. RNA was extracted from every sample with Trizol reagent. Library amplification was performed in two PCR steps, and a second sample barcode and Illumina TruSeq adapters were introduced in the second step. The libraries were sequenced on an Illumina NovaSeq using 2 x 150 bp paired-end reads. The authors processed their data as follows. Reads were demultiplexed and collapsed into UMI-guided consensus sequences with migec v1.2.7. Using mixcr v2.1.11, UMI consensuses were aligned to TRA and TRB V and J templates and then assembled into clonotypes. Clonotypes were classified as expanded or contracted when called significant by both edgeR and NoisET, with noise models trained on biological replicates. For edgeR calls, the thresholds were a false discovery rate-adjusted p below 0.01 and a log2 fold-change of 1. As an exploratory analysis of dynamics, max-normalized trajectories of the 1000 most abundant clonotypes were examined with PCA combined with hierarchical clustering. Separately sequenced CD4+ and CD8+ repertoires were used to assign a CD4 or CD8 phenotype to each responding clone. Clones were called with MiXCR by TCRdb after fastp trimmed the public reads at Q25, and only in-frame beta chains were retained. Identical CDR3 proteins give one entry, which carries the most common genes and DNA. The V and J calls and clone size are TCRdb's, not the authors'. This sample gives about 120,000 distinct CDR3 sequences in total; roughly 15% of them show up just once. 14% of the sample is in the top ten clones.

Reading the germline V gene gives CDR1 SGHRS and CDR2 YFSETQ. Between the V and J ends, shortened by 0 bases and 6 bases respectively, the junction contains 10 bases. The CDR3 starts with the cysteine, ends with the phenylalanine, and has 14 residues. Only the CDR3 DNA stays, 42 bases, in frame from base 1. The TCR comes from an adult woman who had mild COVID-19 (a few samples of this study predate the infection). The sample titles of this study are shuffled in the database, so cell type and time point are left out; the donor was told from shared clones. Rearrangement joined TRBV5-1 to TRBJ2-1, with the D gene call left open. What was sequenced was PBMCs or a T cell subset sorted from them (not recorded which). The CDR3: CASSLGPDGNEQFF. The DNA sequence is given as TGCGCCAGCAGCTTGGGACCCGACGGCAATGAGCAGTTCTTC.